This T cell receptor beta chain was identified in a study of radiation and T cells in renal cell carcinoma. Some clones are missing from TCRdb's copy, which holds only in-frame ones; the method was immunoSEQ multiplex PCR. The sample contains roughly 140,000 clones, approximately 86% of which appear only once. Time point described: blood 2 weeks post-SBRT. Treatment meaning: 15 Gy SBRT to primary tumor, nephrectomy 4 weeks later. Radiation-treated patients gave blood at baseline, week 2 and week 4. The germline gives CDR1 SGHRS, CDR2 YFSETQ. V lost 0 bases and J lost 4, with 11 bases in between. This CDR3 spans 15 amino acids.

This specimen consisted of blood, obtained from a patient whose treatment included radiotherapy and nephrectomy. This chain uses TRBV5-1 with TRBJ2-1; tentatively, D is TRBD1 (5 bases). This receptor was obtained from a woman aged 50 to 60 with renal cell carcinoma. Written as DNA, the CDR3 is TGCGCCAGCAGCTTGGGGTCAGGGTCATACAATGAGCAGTTCTTC. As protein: CASSLGSGSYNEQFF.